What follows are 7 T cell receptor beta chains derived from one specimen sequenced in a study of blood T cell repertoires in COVID-19. Method: immunoSEQ multiplex PCR; TCRdb's copy keeps in-frame clones and lacks some. The sample consists of some 270,000 clones, roughly nine tenths of them appearing once. The material sequenced was peripheral blood. The receptors derive from a man between 35 and 55 years old with active or convalescent COVID-19.

The chain carries TRBV29-1 and TRBJ2-1; D is possibly TRBD1 (6 bases). V was trimmed by 3 bases and J by 12 bases, leaving 18 bases between them. The CDR3 is 13 residues long. The germline V gene has CDR1 SQVTM and CDR2 ANQGSEA. The CDR3 nucleotides are TGCAGCGTTGAGGGGGACACACGTGTTGCGCAGTTCTTC. The encoded protein is CSVEGDTRVAQFF.

This clone was found once. This chain connects TRBV7-8 to TRBJ2-1, with D uncertain. Germline values: CDR1 SGHVS, CDR2 FQNEAQ. The CDR3 runs 13 residues. The V and J ends lost 1 base and 7 bases respectively, with 8 bases between them. DNA for the CDR3: TGTGCCAGCAGCTTAGTACCCGGGAATGAGCAGTTCTTC. It encodes CASSLVPGNEQFF.

The chain carries TRBV29-1 and TRBJ1-1, with 7 bases aligning to TRBD1. The CDR3 covers 12 residues. J lost 8 bases, V lost 7 bases, and 10 bases had no gene match. Germline V gene sequence: CDR1 SQVTM, CDR2 ANQGSEA. In DNA form, the CDR3 reads TGCAGCGCCGTTAAGGACAGGAAAGAAGCTTTCTTT. It translates to CSAVKDRKEAFF.

This clone was picked up one time. A read error may produce the germline difference seen at one junction end. The chain recombines TRBV11-3 with TRBJ2-1; TRBD2 agrees at 11 bases. Per the germline V gene, CDR1 is SGHNT and CDR2 is YENEEA. The CDR3 sequence is 15 residues long. The CDR3 sequence: CASSSRTSGSIVEVF. The CDR3 nucleotides are TGTGCCAGCAGCTCAAGGACTAGCGGGTCGATTGTTGAGGTCTTC. The full variable domain, with the rest looked up from reference TRBV11-3 and TRBJ2-1, is EAGVVQSPRYKIIEKKQPVAFWCNPISGHNTLYWYLQNLGQGPELLIRYENEEAVDDSQLPKDRFSAERLKGVDSTLKIQPAELGDSAVYLCASSSRTSGSIVEVFGPGTRLTVL.

The chain has TRBV6-1 and TRBJ2-5, with TRBD2 as a possible D gene (6 bases). Trimming took off 3 bases at V and 3 bases at J, with 26 bases between the two ends. Germline V gives CDR1 MNHNS, CDR2 SASEGT. The CDR3 sequence is 19 residues long. This chain's CDR3 is CASSEWGYAPGGSKETQYF. DNA for the CDR3: TGTGCCAGCAGTGAGTGGGGGTACGCGCCCGGGGGATCCAAAGAGACCCAGTACTTC.

V gene TRBV10-1 combines with J gene TRBJ1-4, with D perhaps matching TRBD1 (5 bases). This CDR3 comprises 14 residues. Trimming took off 10 bases at V and 6 bases at J, with 18 bases between the two ends. The germline gives CDR1 WNHNN, CDR2 SYGVQD (reference sequence). CDR3 in DNA: TGCGCCATCCTCGTACCGGGACTTTATGAAAAACTGTTTTTT. This sequence encodes CAILVPGLYEKLFF.

The gene calls are TRBV7-9 and TRBJ2-5; TRBD2 aligns across 13 bases. The CDR3 is made up of 20 amino acids. CDR1 and CDR2 from the germline V gene are SEHNR and FQNEAQ (reference sequence). J was trimmed by 2 bases and V by 5 bases; bases with no gene match: 17. CDR3 bases: TGTGCCAGCAGCACAACCCTACCCGGGACTAGCGGGACCCAGCAAGAGACCCAGTACTTC. This translates into CASSTTLPGTSGTQQETQYF.